The 18 T cell receptor beta chains reported below all come from one sample, sequenced in a study of T cell repertoires in cytomegalovirus infection. Using its own MiXCR run on the reads, TCRdb lists one record per CDR3 protein. Among around 130,000 distinct CDR3 sequences, roughly 8.2% were seen once, and the ten largest hold about a tenth. Sequenced sample: PBMCs. These receptors all come from a human donor in good health (CMV status not recorded). Some clones in this sample may be carry-over from other donors' samples.

This chain connects TRBV4-1 to TRBJ1-5; D unresolved. CDR1 MGHRA and CDR2 YSYEKL come from the germline V gene. The ends were cut back, 1 base at V and 1 base at J, with 17 bases in the middle. This CDR3 region has 18 residues. The CDR3 DNA reads as TGCGCCAGCAGCCAAGCTGTGGCCTATCTGGGGAGCAATCAGCCCCAGCATTTT. Protein: CASSQAVAYLGSNQPQHF.

This clonotype was detected only a few times. The chain employs TRBV5-6 and TRBJ1-5; the D gene is possibly TRBD1 (5 bases). The V and J ends lost 3 bases and 2 bases respectively, with 15 bases between them. The CDR3 consists of 16 residues. The germline gives CDR1 SGHDT, CDR2 YYEEEE. CDR3 sequence reads: CASSSRGLWGNQPQHF. The CDR3 DNA reads TGTGCCAGCAGCTCCCGGGGCCTCTGGGGCAATCAGCCCCAGCATTTT.

The chain recombines TRBV20-1 with TRBJ1-2; TRBD1 agrees at 7 bases. This CDR3 contains 15 residues. Looked up from germline, CDR1 is DFQATT and CDR2 is SNEGSKA (reference sequence). The V gene end was trimmed by 3 bases and the J gene end by 4 bases; junction bases not matched to a gene: 11. Written as DNA, the CDR3 is TGCAGTGCTAGCCCTGGGGCCGACAGGGTCTATGGCTACACCTTC. The encoded protein is CSASPGADRVYGYTF.

This clonotype was recorded many times. V usage is TRBV10-3 and J usage is TRBJ2-5; maybe TRBD1 (6 bases). Trimming took 8 bases from V and 0 from J, leaving 10 bases between them. The CDR3 length is 13 residues. Germline V gene data show CDR1 as ENHRY and CDR2 as SYGVKD. This CDR3 is CAIGQGNQETQYF. In DNA form, the CDR3 reads TGTGCCATCGGGCAGGGGAACCAAGAGACCCAGTACTTC.

A remark on this clonotype: One base away lies a much larger clone, so this may be a sequencing read error. The chain recombines TRBV2 with TRBJ1-1; D might be TRBD1 (5 bases). V lost 4 bases and J lost 5, with 17 bases in between. The CDR3 loop spans 15 amino acids. CDR1 is SNHLY, CDR2 FYNNEI, per germline. The CDR3: CASSGYGTVRTEAFF. The CDR3 DNA reads as TGTGCCAGCAGTGGATACGGGACGGTGAGGACTGAAGCTTTCTTT.

This clonotype was counted ten times or more. V and J are TRBV18 and TRBJ2-7; 7 bases match TRBD1. CDR3 length: 15 amino acids. Germline-derived CDR1 and CDR2 are KGHSH and LQKENI. With V trimmed by 0 bases and J by 3 bases, 5 bases remained unmatched. DNA for the CDR3: TGTGCCAGCTCACCACCAGGTTGGGACAGCTACGAGCAGTACTTC. Its protein product is CASSPPGWDSYEQYF.

This clonotype was seen many times. The rearrangement links TRBV2 to TRBJ1-1; tentative D call: TRBD1 (6 bases). The CDR3 sequence is 13 residues long. CDR1 SNHLY and CDR2 FYNNEI come from the germline V gene. V lost 4 bases and J lost 7, with 13 bases in between. CDR3 amino acids: CASSGTGGLEAFF. In nucleotides, the CDR3 is TGTGCCAGCAGTGGGACCGGGGGGCTTGAAGCTTTCTTT.

The sample holds many counts of this clonotype. This chain links TRBV6-4 with TRBJ2-3; D may match TRBD1 or TRBD2 (6 bases each). From germline, CDR1 is MRHNA and CDR2 SNTAGT. The CDR3 is 13 residues long. The V gene lost 0 bases and the J gene lost 9 bases, with 10 bases spanning the gap. The chain's CDR3 is CASSDSRGRTQYF. CDR3 coding DNA: TGTGCCAGCAGTGACTCGAGGGGGAGGACGCAGTATTTT.

The chain combines TRBV3-1 with TRBJ2-1; D not resolved. Germline CDR1 and CDR2: LGHDT and YNNKEL (reference sequence). The length of the CDR3 is 13 residues. Trimming pared 3 bases from V and 7 bases from J, leaving 10 bases between. CDR3 bases: TGTGCCAGCAGCCACGGCGGTAGGAATGAGCAGTTCTTC. It is translated as CASSHGGRNEQFF.

This chain uses TRBV19 with TRBJ1-3, with D maybe TRBD1 (5 bases). Deletions cut 9 bases from V and 0 bases from J, with 15 bases between. The CDR3 spans 15 residues. Germline V gene lookup returns CDR1 LNHDA and CDR2 SQIVND (reference sequence). The CDR3 loop is CASQSGELSGNTIYF. The CDR3 DNA reads TGTGCCAGCCAATCGGGGGAACTCTCTGGAAACACCATATATTTT.

In this sample, this clonotype turned up many times. V gene TRBV6-5 combines with J gene TRBJ1-1; 7 nucleotides match TRBD1. The CDR3 sequence is 15 residues long. Germline V gene sequence: CDR1 MNHEY, CDR2 SVGAGI. V dropped 5 bases and J dropped 3; count of bases not matched to a gene: 9. Written as DNA, the CDR3 is TGTGCCAGCAGTAGTGAGGCAGGGGGATACACTGAAGCTTTCTTT. Translated: CASSSEAGGYTEAFF.

This clonotype appeared many times. The genes are TRBV4-1 and TRBJ2-1; no firm D call. Germline values: CDR1 MGHRA, CDR2 YSYEKL. This CDR3 is built from 15 residues. The V end lost 0 bases, the J end lost 2 bases, and 8 bases lay between the germline ends. This CDR3 reads CASSQEETTYNEQFF. The CDR3 nucleotides read TGCGCCAGCAGCCAAGAAGAAACCACCTACAATGAGCAGTTCTTC.

This clonotype occurred many times. The chain combines TRBV28 with TRBJ2-1; no firm D call. The CDR3 is 15 amino acids. Germline CDR1 MDHEN, CDR2 SYDVKM. V lost 3 bases and J lost 8, with 17 bases in between. The CDR3 nucleotides read TGTGCCAGCAGTTTTAGGGCAGCCCTAAGGGATGAGCAGTTCTTC. Translated, it gives CASSFRAALRDEQFF.

This clonotype was picked up many times. The rearrangement joins TRBV5-1 to TRBJ1-5; D possibly corresponds to TRBD1 (6 bases). Per the germline V gene, CDR1 is SGHRS and CDR2 is YFSETQ. The ends were cut back, 4 bases at V and 7 bases at J, with 12 bases in the middle. The CDR3 length is 13 residues. CDR3 sequence (DNA): TGCGCCAGCAGCGCTCAGGGGAAACAGCCCCAGCATTTT. Its translation is CASSAQGKQPQHF.

The chain couples TRBV18 to TRBJ1-1; the D gene is possibly TRBD1 (5 bases). Germline V gene data show CDR1 as KGHSH and CDR2 as LQKENI. This CDR3 region has 14 residues. The germline V and J ends were trimmed by 0 bases and 1 base, with 6 bases remaining between them. The CDR3 here is CASSPPGANTEAFF. CDR3 sequence (DNA): TGTGCCAGCTCACCACCAGGGGCGAACACTGAAGCTTTCTTT.

This clonotype was recorded many times. The chain couples TRBV7-3 to TRBJ2-3, with D possibly being TRBD1 or TRBD2 (7 bases each). Trimming shortened V by 6 bases and J by 2 bases, and 18 bases separated the two germline ends. Germline CDR1 and CDR2: SGHTA and FQGTGA. The CDR3 is 16 residues long. DNA for the CDR3: TGTGCCAGCAGTCCCGTCCAGGGGGGGGCCACAGATACGCAGTATTTT. Protein product: CASSPVQGGATDTQYF.

This clonotype was counted ten times or more. This rearrangement joins TRBV25-1 to TRBJ1-2; D remains ambiguous. CDR1 is MGHDK and CDR2 is SYGVNS in the germline V gene. The CDR3 is 15 residues long. Between the trimmed V and J ends, which lost 7 bases and 5 bases, there was a span of 20 bases. The CDR3 sequence: CASTKSSSGKYGYTF. For the CDR3, the DNA is TGTGCCAGCACAAAATCTTCCTCGGGGAAGTATGGCTACACCTTC.

This clonotype was observed at least ten times. The rearrangement uses TRBV7-2 and TRBJ2-5, with D possibly being TRBD1 or TRBD2 (5 bases each). The CDR3 covers 13 residues. Germline V gene lookup returns CDR1 SGHTA and CDR2 FQGNSA. Trimming took off 2 bases at V and 4 bases at J, with 8 bases between the two ends. The CDR3 loop is CASSLRDLETQYF. CDR3 nucleotide sequence: TGTGCCAGCAGCTTACGGGACCTAGAGACCCAGTACTTC.